These T cell receptor beta chains were read from a single sample in a study of PD-L1 blockade in urothelial cancer. Sequencing used immunoSEQ multiplex PCR; TCRdb keeps in-frame clones, though not all of them. The sample comprises around 100,000 clones, over 75% of which are singletons, and 2.4% rests with the top ten. The material sequenced was PBMCs, taken around atezolizumab (anti-PD-L1) treatment. Receptor source: a man aged 45-60 years with urothelial cancer. Each CDR3 is given without its conserved first and last residue. A D gene is named only where the DNA matches it firmly.

v_call d_call cdr3_aa
TRBV4-2 TRBD1 ASSQEPGQANEQF
TRBV28 TRBD2 ASSLGQGGVGSYNEQF
TRBV7-9 TRBD2 ASSLDGGGPQY
TRBV4-2 TRBD2 ASSQALSGSSYEQY
TRBV27 NA ASSLYQGMNTEAF
TRBV6-5 TRBD1 ASSYAQGASTEAF
TRBV20-1 TRBD2 SASQRGEQY
TRBV11-3 NA ASSRSGGSRNEQF
TRBV30 NA AWSAWDKTYEQY
TRBV27 TRBD2 ASGPGLAENEQF
TRBV5-5 TRBD1 ASSLKGQGYSNQPQH
TRBV19 TRBD2 ASNTGLAGELGTGELF
TRBV6-6 NA ASSRNRAGNTEAF
TRBV5-6 TRBD2 ASSGGLAYEQY
TRBV19 TRBD1 ASSKTRTGDTIY
TRBV5-4 TRBD2 ASSLRREGPYNEQF
TRBV19 NA ASTPRGNARLEQY
TRBV7-2 NA ASSRDSFVGDTQY
TRBV10-3 NA AISDSQGSEQY
TRBV27 TRBD2 ASSFRNPGLADYEQY
TRBV28 NA ASSFEQGRRGYT
TRBV18 NA ASSDGRGPNTGELF
TRBV2 NA ASSEGEGGEKLF
TRBV29-1 TRBD2 SGPSGRTQETQY
TRBV27 TRBD1 ASSSYGTGVTEAF
TRBV30 TRBD2 ARRLAGADTGELF
TRBV5-1 TRBD2 ASSLEREVDNEQF
TRBV6-1 NA ASSEVRLGLNEQF
TRBV30 NA AWGRYNEQF
TRBV19 NA ASSILGDTRSGNTIY
TRBV7-8 NA ASSLVSQGGSYEQY
TRBV28 NA ASSLNGGRFEPQH
TRBV5-5 TRBD1 ASRGTAIVYGYT
TRBV27 TRBD1 ASRVRDSIRGTEAF
TRBV9 TRBD1 ASGTQGAGNTIY
TRBV4-1 TRBD2 ASSQRAASGSTDTQY
TRBV28 NA ASSPPLGQPQH
TRBV7-9 NA ASGESATNEKLF
TRBV19 TRBD1 ASSTKQGTTEAF
TRBV18 NA ASSPATGAYNEQF
TRBV5-4 TRBD1 ASSLPGQGFMGAF
TRBV28 NA ASSSGGAIYSNQPQH
TRBV4-1 TRBD1 ASSQAGGWGGEQY
TRBV5-4 TRBD2 ASRVGRGSYNEQF
TRBV5-6 NA ASSPGTSYGYT
TRBV10-3 TRBD2 AISEGTSGNGGELF
TRBV5-1 TRBD2 ASSLGLAGGPPDEQY
TRBV9 NA ASSVASQGYGYT
TRBV7-2 NA ASNGQPGTDTQY
TRBV30 TRBD1 AWSRDSRQPQH
TRBV7-6 NA ASSAQTLPNEQF
TRBV5-4 NA ASSFQGGEQY
TRBV25-1 NA ASSEYRGAGLVEQY
TRBV10-3 TRBD1 AISPGQGTGELF
TRBV19 NA ASSMGGVGYNEQF